Below, 4 T cell receptor beta chains from the same sample are listed, as sequenced in a study of Tregs in tolerant kidney transplant recipients (dated by TCRdb to the late 2010s). Read against the paper, the sample's time point label means: blood sample drawn before combined kidney and bone marrow transplant. Library construction relied on the immunoSEQ multiplex PCR assay. TCRdb holds this immuneACCESS table with in-frame rearrangements only. Some clones are missing; in checked studies, unresolved V genes explain under half, and the rest has no known cause. This sample lists around 70,000 clones; more than 90% were detected once. The biggest ten clones account for approximately 11% of the sample. Sequenced material: CD8+ T cells from blood, taken before the transplant. The receptors here all came from a human donor who received a combined kidney and bone marrow transplant.

The V gene is TRBV19, the J gene TRBJ2-7; D is possibly TRBD2 (5 bases). The CDR3 spans 15 residues. Trimming stripped 3 bases from V and 2 bases from J, with 14 bases between. Looked up from germline, CDR1 is LNHDA and CDR2 is SQIVND (reference sequence). Here the CDR3 reads CASSIAGGSAYEQYF. The CDR3 coding sequence is TGTGCCAGTAGTATTGCCGGAGGTTCGGCCTACGAGCAGTACTTC. The whole variable domain, filled in from reference TRBV19 and TRBJ2-7, reads DGGITQSPKYLFRKEGQNVTLSCEQNLNHDAMYWYRQDPGQGLRLIYYSQIVNDFQKGDIAEGYSVSREKKESFPLTVTSAQKNPTAFYLCASSIAGGSAYEQYFGPGTRLTVT.

This clone appeared a single time. The rearrangement uses TRBV4-1 and TRBJ1-2; D remains ambiguous. Looked up from germline, CDR1 is MGHRA and CDR2 is YSYEKL. This CDR3 region has 16 residues. Trimming pared 4 bases from V and 6 bases from J, leaving 21 bases between. CDR3 protein: CASSLTREGGLNGYTF. Here the CDR3 DNA reads TGCGCCAGCAGCCTCACTCGGGAGGGAGGCCTCAATGGCTACACCTTC.

This clone was recorded only once. V gene TRBV6-9 combines with J gene TRBJ2-7; TRBD2 aligns across 9 bases. This CDR3 has 17 residues. J lost 0 bases, V lost 5 bases, and 11 bases had no gene match. The germline CDR1 and CDR2 sequences are MNHGY and SVAAGI. As DNA, the CDR3 is TGTGCCAGCAGTCCCAAGACTAGCGGCACATACTCCTACGAGCAGTACTTC. Its translation: CASSPKTSGTYSYEQYF.

The chain carries TRBV4-1 and TRBJ2-1, with 15 positions matching TRBD2. Trimming removed 4 bases from V and 9 bases from J; junction bases left unmatched: 4. CDR1 and CDR2 from the germline V gene are MGHRA and YSYEKL. This CDR3 has 15 amino acids. The CDR3 sequence is CASSPGLAGGSEQFF. The CDR3 DNA reads as TGCGCCAGCAGCCCCGGACTAGCGGGAGGGAGTGAGCAGTTCTTC.